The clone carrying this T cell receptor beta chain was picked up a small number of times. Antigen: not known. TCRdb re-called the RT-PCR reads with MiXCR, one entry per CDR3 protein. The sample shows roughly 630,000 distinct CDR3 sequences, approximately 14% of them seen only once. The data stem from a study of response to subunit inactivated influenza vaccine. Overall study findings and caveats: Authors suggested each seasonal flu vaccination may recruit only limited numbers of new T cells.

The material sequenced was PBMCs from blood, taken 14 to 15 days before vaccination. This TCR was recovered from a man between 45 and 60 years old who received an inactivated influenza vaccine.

Here the CDR3 reads CASRGLSGSKDEQFF. The DNA for the CDR3 is TGTGCCAGCCGCGGTCTGAGCGGGAGCAAGGATGAGCAGTTCTTC. The V gene is TRBV6-1, the J gene TRBJ2-1; TRBD2 matches at 8 bases. The germline CDR1 and CDR2 sequences are MNHNS and SASEGT. V was pared by 8 bases and J by 8 bases, with 14 bases of the junction left unmatched. The CDR3 spans 15 residues.